A single sample gave rise to the 28 T cell receptor beta chains below, sequenced in a study of OX40 agonist ivuxolimab in advanced cancers. TCRdb's copy holds only in-frame clones and misses some; the assay was immunoSEQ multiplex PCR. The table records 45,000 to 50,000 clones, around nine tenths of them present only once. Here the sequenced sample was CD4+ or CD8+ T cells sorted from blood, taken in a trial of the OX40 agonist ivuxolimab. These receptors came from an adult with an advanced solid tumor such as melanoma, head and neck, liver or kidney cancer.

A word on this clone: One junction end does not reproduce the germline sequence, and a read error may be involved. The V and J genes are TRBV10-2 and TRBJ2-2; the D is unclear. Germline V gives CDR1 WSHSY, CDR2 SAAADI. CDR3 length: 13 amino acids. This chain's CDR3 is CASSESKTGELFF. The DNA of the CDR3 is TGCGCCAGCAGTGAGTCGAAAACCGGGGAGCTGTTTTTT.

The rearrangement links TRBV28 to TRBJ2-2; D might be TRBD2 (5 bases). Trimming took 7 bases from V and 9 from J, leaving 15 bases between them. CDR3 length equals 13 residues. Germline V gives CDR1 MDHEN, CDR2 SYDVKM. The CDR3 reads CASTIRTRRELFF. The CDR3 nucleotides read TGTGCCAGCACCATACGAACTAGGCGGGAGCTGTTTTTT.

Notes on this clone: An end of the junction differs from the germline gene, which may be a read error. The V gene is TRBV7-7, the J gene TRBJ2-1; 11 nucleotides align to TRBD2. This CDR3 region has 16 residues. Germline V gives CDR1 SSHAT, CDR2 FNYEAQ (reference sequence). As DNA, the CDR3 is TGTGCTAGCAGCCGCGGACTAGCGGGCCTTTCCAATGAGCAGTTCTTC. As protein: CASSRGLAGLSNEQFF. Using reference TRBV7-7 and TRBJ2-1 for the parts outside the CDR3, the full variable domain is GAGVSQSPRYKVTKRGQDVTLRCDPISSHATLYWYQQALGQGPEFLTYFNYEAQPDKSGLPSDRFSAERPEGSISTLTIQRTEQRDSAMYRCASSRGLAGLSNEQFFGPGTRLTVL.

The CDR3 nucleotides are TGTGCCAGCAGCCAGGACAGGCGAAACCATGGCTACACCTTC. Its protein is CASSQDRRNHGYTF. The chain carries TRBV7-9 and TRBJ1-2, with 7 bases lining up with TRBD1. The CDR3 contains 14 residues. The ends lost 5 bases at V and 6 bases at J; junction bases unmatched: 9. The V gene's germline CDR1 is SEHNR and CDR2 FQNEAQ (reference sequence).

This chain uses TRBV14 with TRBJ2-2, with D perhaps matching TRBD1 (6 bases). Trimming left V 2 bases short and J 7 bases short, with 8 bases between. CDR1 and CDR2 from the germline V gene are SGHDN and FVKESK. The CDR3 length is 13 residues. The CDR3 region is CASSQLRGGELFF. As DNA, the CDR3 is TGTGCCAGCAGCCAACTCAGGGGCGGGGAGCTGTTTTTT.

The V and J genes are TRBV7-2 and TRBJ1-6; D is unclear. The CDR3 extends over 14 amino acids. CDR1 is SGHTA and CDR2 is FQGNSA in the germline V gene. The V end was cut by 1 base, the J end by 5 bases, with 6 bases between. The CDR3 region is CASSLGVNNSPLHF. In DNA form, the CDR3 reads TGTGCCAGCAGCTTAGGCGTAAATAATTCACCCCTCCACTTT.

The J gene is TRBJ2-7, the V gene TRBV5-5; 7 bases are shared with TRBD2. The CDR3 is made up of 15 amino acids. Germline CDR1 reads SGHKS; CDR2 reads YYEKEE (reference sequence). Trimming took 3 bases from V and 0 from J; bases not matched to a gene: 6. CDR3 sequence: CASSYILANSYEQYF. DNA for the CDR3: TGTGCCAGCAGCTACATACTAGCGAACTCCTACGAGCAGTACTTC.

V usage is TRBV27 and J usage is TRBJ2-7, with 14 positions matching TRBD2. CDR3 length: 18 residues. Per germline, CDR1 MNHEY and CDR2 SMNVEV (reference sequence). Losses at the gene ends were 1 base for V and 2 bases for J; bases not matched to a gene: 7. CDR3 residues: CASSLFLPTSGRAYEQYF. The CDR3 nucleotides read TGTGCCAGCAGTTTATTTCTCCCGACTAGCGGGAGGGCCTACGAGCAGTACTTC.

The V and J genes are TRBV6-1 and TRBJ2-5; no reliable D call. This CDR3 contains 12 residues. Trimming removed 7 bases from V and 5 bases from J, with 11 bases in between. Germline assignment: CDR1 MNHNS and CDR2 SASEGT. The CDR3 is CASIGFRETQYF. In nucleotides, the CDR3 is TGTGCCAGCATCGGGTTCCGCGAGACCCAGTACTTC.

The gene calls are TRBV28 and TRBJ2-7; 12 nucleotides agree with TRBD2. The CDR3 runs to 16 residues. V lost 4 bases, J lost 2 bases, and 6 bases stayed unmatched. Germline CDR1 MDHEN, CDR2 SYDVKM. DNA for the CDR3: TGTGCCAGCAGTTCTCGACTAGCGGGAGCAGCCTACGAGCAGTACTTC. It yields the protein CASSSRLAGAAYEQYF.

This clone was counted between two and nine times. This sample includes further DNA sequences coding for the same CDR3. The chain couples TRBV27 to TRBJ1-1; D might be TRBD1 (5 bases). V shed 0 bases and J shed 0 bases, with 8 bases lying between them. CDR1 and CDR2 (germline): MNHEY, SMNVEV (reference sequence). The CDR3 sequence is 15 residues long. CDR3 DNA: TGTGCCAGCAGTTTATCGACAGAGTTGAACACTGAAGCTTTCTTT. This gives the protein CASSLSTELNTEAFF.

This sequence joins TRBV28 and TRBJ2-3; 10 positions match TRBD2. Germline V gene lookup returns CDR1 MDHEN and CDR2 SYDVKM. The CDR3 has 16 residues. Trimming at V came to 3 bases and at J to 0 bases, leaving 3 bases not matched to a gene. CDR3 sequence: CASSLQRGGSTDTQYF. CDR3 bases: TGTGCCAGCAGTTTGCAGCGGGGGGGGAGCACAGATACGCAGTATTTT.

This chain links TRBV5-1 with TRBJ2-1; 7 bases are a match to TRBD1. The junction had 5 bases not matched to a gene; V was cut back by 0 bases and J by 5 bases. CDR3 size: 15 residues. Germline CDR1 SGHRS, CDR2 YFSETQ. The CDR3 bases are TGCGCCAGCAGCTTGGGACAGGGTTTGAACAATGAGCAGTTCTTC. Protein sequence: CASSLGQGLNNEQFF.

The chain recombines TRBV15 with TRBJ2-7; no clear D gene. CDR1 is LNHNV, CDR2 YYDKDF, per germline (reference sequence). The CDR3 loop spans 14 amino acids. V was cut by 3 bases and J by 3 bases, with 12 bases left in between. The DNA for the CDR3 is TGTGCCACCAGCAGTCGCCTCGTCGGCTACGAGCAGTACTTC. It encodes CATSSRLVGYEQYF.

The gene calls are TRBV27 and TRBJ1-3; 7 bases line up with TRBD1. V lost 4 bases to trimming and J lost 1 base; unmatched junction nucleotides: 1. The length of the CDR3 is 14 residues. From germline, CDR1 is MNHEY and CDR2 SMNVEV (reference sequence). The CDR3 nucleotides read TGTGCCAGCAGTTCGGGACAGTCTGGAAACACCATATATTTT. Translation gives CASSSGQSGNTIYF.

This chain joins TRBV29-1 and TRBJ1-2, with a possible D match to TRBD1 (5 bases). The V gene lost 4 bases and the J gene lost 4 bases, with 13 bases spanning the gap. Germline loops: CDR1 SQVTM, CDR2 ANQGSEA. The CDR3 contains 13 residues. In DNA, the CDR3 is TGCAGCGTTGGGCTCGGGGCCGGCTATGGCTACACCTTC. Translation: CSVGLGAGYGYTF.

This clone was observed a single time. The chain links TRBV11-2 to TRBJ2-1; D call uncertain. V gave up 7 bases and J gave up 5 bases, with 15 bases separating them. The germline V gene encodes CDR1 SGHAT and CDR2 FQNNGV. This CDR3 region has 14 residues. In DNA, the CDR3 is TGTGCCAGCAACCCCTGGGTTTCGGACAATGAGCAGTTCTTC. Translating gives CASNPWVSDNEQFF. Drawing the rest from reference TRBV11-2 and TRBJ2-1, the complete variable domain is EAGVAQSPRYKIIEKRQSVAFWCNPISGHATLYWYQQILGQGPKLLIQFQNNGVVDDSQLPKDRFSAERLKGVDSTLKIQPAKLEDSAVYLCASNPWVSDNEQFFGPGTRLTVL.

This rearrangement joins TRBV19 to TRBJ1-4; 8 bases agree with TRBD1. Per the germline V gene, CDR1 is LNHDA and CDR2 is SQIVND (reference sequence). This CDR3 has 17 residues. J lost 0 bases, V lost 7 bases, and 10 bases had no gene match. CDR3 sequence (DNA): TGTGCCAGTACCTCCGGGACAGGCCGTACAACTAATGAAAAACTGTTTTTT. This encodes CASTSGTGRTTNEKLFF.

Only a few counts were recorded for this clone. This sequence joins TRBV2 and TRBJ1-5; no clear D. CDR3 length equals 15 residues. The germline V gene encodes CDR1 SNHLY and CDR2 FYNNEI. Trimming removed 6 bases at V and 4 bases at J, with 16 bases between. The CDR3 sequence is CASRILDLPNQPQHF. The CDR3, as DNA: TGTGCCAGCAGGATACTGGACTTACCTAATCAGCCCCAGCATTTT.

The chain combines TRBV5-1 with TRBJ2-1, with D possibly being TRBD1 (6 bases). In germline, CDR1 is SGHRS, CDR2 YFSETQ. The CDR3 spans 14 residues. The V gene lost 0 bases and the J gene lost 5 bases, with 9 bases spanning the gap. The CDR3 here is CASSLGTVNNEQFF. In DNA form, the CDR3 reads TGCGCCAGCAGCTTGGGGACAGTCAACAATGAGCAGTTCTTC.

In nucleotides, the CDR3 is TGTGCCAGTAGCCCCCCTGAAGGTGTTAGTCAGCCCCAGCATTTT. Translated: CASSPPEGVSQPQHF. The chain links TRBV19 to TRBJ1-5, with no clear D. V lost 6 bases, J lost 6 bases, and 18 bases lay in between. This CDR3 spans 15 amino acids. Germline V CDR1 and CDR2: LNHDA, SQIVND (reference sequence).

The genes are TRBV18 and TRBJ1-3; TRBD1 might be the D (5 bases). V lost 4 bases and J lost 2, with 12 bases in between. Germline CDR1 is KGHSH and CDR2 is LQKENI. The CDR3 is made up of 15 amino acids. The DNA for the CDR3 is TGTGCCAGCTCACTAGAATTGGGGCCTGGAAACACCATATATTTT. Translated: CASSLELGPGNTIYF.

The chain carries TRBV28 and TRBJ1-4; no clear D gene. The germline V gene encodes CDR1 MDHEN and CDR2 SYDVKM. Trimming took off 0 bases at V and 5 bases at J, with 4 bases between the two ends. CDR3 length: 13 amino acids. The CDR3, as DNA: TGTGCCAGCAGTTTATGGGGGAATGAAAAACTGTTTTTT. Its translation is CASSLWGNEKLFF.

The rearrangement links TRBV4-1 to TRBJ1-4; D is undetermined. Deletions cut 3 bases from V and 10 bases from J, with 15 bases between. Germline assignment: CDR1 MGHRA and CDR2 YSYEKL. There are 14 residues in the CDR3. In DNA, the CDR3 is TGCGCCAGCAGCCATCTGACCTTGGACGGAAAACTGTTTTTT. Translated: CASSHLTLDGKLFF.

The chain joins TRBV18 to TRBJ2-4; D remains ambiguous. V lost 1 base to trimming and J lost 6 bases, with 13 bases between them. The CDR3 has 15 residues. Germline values: CDR1 KGHSH, CDR2 LQKENI. The CDR3 sequence: CASSPRAPGRNIQYF. The CDR3 DNA sequence: TGTGCCAGCTCACCACGGGCCCCGGGTAGAAACATTCAGTACTTC.

This clone was picked up a small number of times. This rearrangement joins TRBV11-2 to TRBJ2-2; D ambiguous. V lost 2 bases and J lost 3, with 10 bases in between. This CDR3 region has 15 residues. The germline V gene encodes CDR1 SGHAT and CDR2 FQNNGV. The CDR3 DNA reads as TGTGCCAGCAGCTTATCGGTGGGCCACACCGGGGAGCTGTTTTTT. Protein product: CASSLSVGHTGELFF. Filled out from reference TRBV11-2 and TRBJ2-2, the complete variable domain reads EAGVAQSPRYKIIEKRQSVAFWCNPISGHATLYWYQQILGQGPKLLIQFQNNGVVDDSQLPKDRFSAERLKGVDSTLKIQPAKLEDSAVYLCASSLSVGHTGELFFGEGSRLTVL.

This clone has only a few counts. V and J are TRBV6-5 and TRBJ1-5, with D uncertain. The CDR3 is 15 residues long. Trimming pared 6 bases from V and 4 bases from J, leaving 16 bases between. Looked up from germline, CDR1 is MNHEY and CDR2 is SVGAGI. In DNA form, the CDR3 reads TGTGCCAGCAGCCCCTACGGGTGGGATAATCAGCCCCAGCATTTT. Protein: CASSPYGWDNQPQHF.

The rearrangement uses TRBV30 and TRBJ1-5; unclear D gene. With 2 bases removed from V and 0 bases from J, the gap between germline ends came to 20 bases. Per the germline V gene, CDR1 is GTSNPN and CDR2 is SVGIG (reference sequence). The CDR3 is 18 amino acids. As DNA, the CDR3 is TGTGCCTGGAGTCTCAATCGGATGACCCTCGGTAGCAATCAGCCCCAGCATTTT. Translating gives CAWSLNRMTLGSNQPQHF.